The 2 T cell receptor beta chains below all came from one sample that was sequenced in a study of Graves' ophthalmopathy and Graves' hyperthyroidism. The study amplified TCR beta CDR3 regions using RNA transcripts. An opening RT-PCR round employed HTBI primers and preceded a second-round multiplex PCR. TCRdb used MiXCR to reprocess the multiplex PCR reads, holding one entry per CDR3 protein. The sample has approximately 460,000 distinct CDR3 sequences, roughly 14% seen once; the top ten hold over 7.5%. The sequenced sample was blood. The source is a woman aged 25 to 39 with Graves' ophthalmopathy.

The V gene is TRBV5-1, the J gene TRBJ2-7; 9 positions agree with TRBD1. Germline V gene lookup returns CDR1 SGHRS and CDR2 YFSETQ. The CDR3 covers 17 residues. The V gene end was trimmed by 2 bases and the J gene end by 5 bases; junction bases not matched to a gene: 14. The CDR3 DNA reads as TGCGCCAGCAGCTTCTCGTACCTACAGGGGGCCAAGCACGAGCAGTACTTC. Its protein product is CASSFSYLQGAKHEQYF.

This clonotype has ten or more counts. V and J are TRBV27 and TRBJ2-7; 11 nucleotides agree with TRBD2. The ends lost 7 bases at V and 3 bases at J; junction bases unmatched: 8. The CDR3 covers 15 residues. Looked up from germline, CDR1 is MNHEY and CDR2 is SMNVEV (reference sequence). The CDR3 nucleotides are TGTGCCAGCAACCCACTAGCGGGAGTTGGCTACGAGCAGTACTTC. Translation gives CASNPLAGVGYEQYF.